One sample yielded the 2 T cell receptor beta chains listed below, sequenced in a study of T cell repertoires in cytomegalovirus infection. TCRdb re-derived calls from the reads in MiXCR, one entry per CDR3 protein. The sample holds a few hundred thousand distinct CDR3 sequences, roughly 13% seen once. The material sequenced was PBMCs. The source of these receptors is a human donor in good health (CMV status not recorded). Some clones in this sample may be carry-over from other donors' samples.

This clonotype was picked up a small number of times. Here the CDR3 DNA reads TGTGCCAGTAGTTCCCTCAGACAGATTTACAATCAGCCCCAGCATTTT. Protein: CASSSLRQIYNQPQHF. V usage is TRBV19 and J usage is TRBJ1-5, with D possibly being TRBD1 (5 bases). Trimming removed 5 bases at V and 3 bases at J, with 17 bases between. Germline CDR1 is LNHDA and CDR2 is SQIVND (reference sequence). The CDR3 runs 16 residues. Variable domain in full (rest from reference TRBV19 and TRBJ1-5): DGGITQSPKYLFRKEGQNVTLSCEQNLNHDAMYWYRQDPGQGLRLIYYSQIVNDFQKGDIAEGYSVSREKKESFPLTVTSAQKNPTAFYLCASSSLRQIYNQPQHFGDGTRLSIL.

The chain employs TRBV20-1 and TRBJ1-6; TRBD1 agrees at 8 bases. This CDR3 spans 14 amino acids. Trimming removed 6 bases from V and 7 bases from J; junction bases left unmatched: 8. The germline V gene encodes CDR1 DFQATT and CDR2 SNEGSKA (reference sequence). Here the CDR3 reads CSAGSTGVNSPLHF. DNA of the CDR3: TGCAGTGCGGGTTCGACAGGGGTGAATTCACCCCTCCACTTT.